The clone carrying this T cell receptor beta chain has more than one count but fewer than ten. Its cognate antigen is unknown. TCRdb re-called the RT-PCR reads with MiXCR, one entry per CDR3 protein. The data contain more than 400,000 distinct CDR3 sequences, roughly 9.7% of them singletons. There are 13 residues in the CDR3. V was shortened by 5 bases and J by 4 bases, with 9 bases between the two germline ends. CDR1 and CDR2 from the germline V gene are SEHNR and FQNEAQ (reference sequence). The data stem from a study of response to subunit inactivated influenza vaccine. The study's findings and limits: Authors suggested that a seasonal influenza vaccination recruits few new T cells each time.

The clonotype was recovered from a man aged 45 to 65 who received an inactivated influenza vaccine. The specimen was PBMCs from blood, collected roughly 48 days after vaccination. The rearrangement joins TRBV7-9 to TRBJ2-4; no firm D call. Here the CDR3 reads CASSPLTKNIQYF. Written as DNA, the CDR3 is TGTGCCAGCAGCCCATTGACTAAAAACATTCAGTACTTC.